The TCR beta chain described here comes from a study of cytomegalovirus exposure and HLA in healthy donors. The PCR contained 60 Vbeta and 13 Jbeta primers. Method: immunoSEQ multiplex PCR; TCRdb's copy keeps in-frame clones and lacks some. The sample holds under 200,000 clones; about 77% are singletons and the top ten take approximately 2.4%. Trimming removed 4 bases from V and 5 bases from J; junction bases left unmatched: 8. The CDR3 loop spans 15 amino acids. Germline loops: CDR1 SEHNR, CDR2 FQNEAQ (reference sequence). A few counts support this clone. This sequence joins TRBV7-9 and TRBJ1-2; 9 nucleotides match TRBD1. This sequence was found in a woman between 40 and 50 years old in good health and CMV-seropositive. The sample comprised PBMCs. In DNA, the CDR3 is TGTGCCAGCAGCTCGGAGACAGGGGGGAGATATGGCTACACCTTC. Translating it yields CASSSETGGRYGYTF.